The 16 T cell receptor beta chains below come from one sample, sequenced in a study of T cell repertoires in cytomegalovirus infection. No antigen has been identified for these receptors. Via MiXCR, TCRdb re-called the reads, giving one row per CDR3 protein. Here the sample spans about a million distinct CDR3 sequences, approximately 31% being singletons. Sample: cultured CD8+ T cells from PBMCs, taken from culture after CMV antigen stimulation. The source of these receptors is a human donor in good health (CMV status not recorded). Some clones in this sample may be carry-over from other donors' samples.

This rearrangement joins TRBV4-1 to TRBJ2-1; 11 bases map to TRBD1. From germline, CDR1 is MGHRA and CDR2 YSYEKL. This CDR3 has 15 amino acids. The V and J ends lost 2 bases and 8 bases, in that order; junction bases with no gene match: 5. The DNA for the CDR3 is TGCGCCAGCAGCCAAATGGGACAGGGGGTCGATGAGCAGTTCTTC. Translation: CASSQMGQGVDEQFF.

V gene TRBV27 combines with J gene TRBJ1-3; no clear D gene. The germline V gene has CDR1 MNHEY and CDR2 SMNVEV (reference sequence). V was cut by 0 bases and J by 5 bases, with 11 bases left in between. CDR3 size: 15 residues. The DNA for the CDR3 is TGTGCCAGCAGTTTATCGGGCAGTCTAAGAAACACCATATATTTT. Its protein is CASSLSGSLRNTIYF.

Ten or more counts support this clonotype. The chain employs TRBV27 and TRBJ1-2; weak D call: TRBD1 (5 bases). Germline CDR1 reads MNHEY; CDR2 reads SMNVEV (reference sequence). Trimming pared 1 base from V and 6 bases from J, leaving 12 bases between. The CDR3 has 14 residues. The CDR3 coding sequence is TGTGCCAGCAGTTTATATGGGGGTAAAAATGGCTACACCTTC. It codes for CASSLYGGKNGYTF.

This rearrangement joins TRBV5-5 to TRBJ2-1; tentatively, D is TRBD1 (6 bases). This CDR3 has 14 amino acids. V was shortened by 0 bases and J by 13 bases, with 17 bases between the two germline ends. Per the germline V gene, CDR1 is SGHKS and CDR2 is YYEKEE (reference sequence). The CDR3 reads CASSLGAAGQPQFF. In DNA form, the CDR3 reads TGTGCCAGCAGCTTGGGGGCCGCCGGACAGCCCCAGTTCTTC.

The V gene is TRBV7-6, the J gene TRBJ2-3; D ambiguous. The V end lost 3 bases, the J end lost 3 bases, and 13 bases lay between the germline ends. The germline V gene has CDR1 SGHVS and CDR2 FNYEAQ. This CDR3 is built from 15 residues. This chain's CDR3 is CASSFPLPETDTQYF. CDR3 DNA: TGTGCCAGCAGCTTCCCCCTCCCCGAGACAGATACGCAGTATTTT.

V usage is TRBV27 and J usage is TRBJ1-5; no clear D gene. Germline V gene data show CDR1 as MNHEY and CDR2 as SMNVEV (reference sequence). CDR3 length: 13 residues. Trimming cost V 5 bases and J 7 bases, with 12 bases left between them. CDR3: CASSNGMGQPQHF. CDR3 DNA sequence: TGTGCCAGCAGTAACGGGATGGGGCAGCCCCAGCATTTT.

This chain joins TRBV28 and TRBJ1-1; TRBD1 is a possible D gene (6 bases). CDR3 length equals 15 residues. Trimming left V 5 bases short and J 7 bases short, with 20 bases between. Germline V gene sequence: CDR1 MDHEN, CDR2 SYDVKM. The CDR3 sequence: CASSHRDTLDYEAFF. The CDR3 DNA follows: TGTGCCAGCAGTCATCGGGACACCCTAGATTATGAAGCTTTCTTT.

The sample holds a few counts of this clonotype. V gene TRBV4-1 combines with J gene TRBJ2-1; possibly TRBD1 or TRBD2 for D (5 bases each). The germline V and J ends were trimmed by 4 bases and 9 bases, with 19 bases remaining between them. The CDR3 has 15 residues. Germline-derived CDR1 and CDR2 are MGHRA and YSYEKL. The CDR3 reads CASSLRATEGSEQFF. For the CDR3, the DNA is TGCGCCAGCAGCCTCAGAGCGACAGAGGGGAGTGAGCAGTTCTTC.

The DNA for the CDR3 is TGTGCCAGCACTTACGGGCCCAACACCGGGGAGCTGTTTTTT. Protein: CASTYGPNTGELFF. This sequence joins TRBV27 and TRBJ2-2; D ambiguous. This CDR3 has 14 amino acids. The germline V gene has CDR1 MNHEY and CDR2 SMNVEV (reference sequence). Trimming stripped 7 bases from V and 2 bases from J, with 11 bases between.

This sequence joins TRBV19 and TRBJ2-7; D could derive from TRBD1 or TRBD2 (6 bases each). This CDR3 comprises 13 residues. Trimming pared 1 base from V and 6 bases from J, leaving 10 bases between. CDR1 is LNHDA, CDR2 SQIVND, per germline (reference sequence). The CDR3 loop reads CASSIAGASEQYF. The DNA for the CDR3 is TGTGCCAGTAGTATAGCGGGGGCATCCGAGCAGTACTTC.

The rearrangement uses TRBV6-2 or TRBV6-3 and TRBJ2-2; D possibly corresponds to TRBD1 (5 bases). V shed 2 bases and J shed 4 bases, with 14 bases lying between them. The CDR3 is 16 residues long. Germline V gene sequence: CDR1 MNHEY, CDR2 SVGEGT. CDR3 in DNA: TGTGCCAGCAGTTACCTCAGGGCCCTGTCCACCGGGGAGCTGTTTTTT. Protein product: CASSYLRALSTGELFF.

A remark on this clonotype: With a much larger clone just one base away, this may be a read error. The chain joins TRBV7-2 to TRBJ2-1; no firm D call. V lost 2 bases and J 5 bases, leaving 7 bases between the germline ends. Germline V gene data show CDR1 as SGHTA and CDR2 as FQGNSA. The CDR3 consists of 13 residues. CDR3 DNA: TGTGCCAGCAGCTTATTTGTTGACAATGAGCAGTTCTTC. This gives the protein CASSLFVDNEQFF.

With regard to this clonotype: A much larger clone lies one base from this, so it may be a read error. The rearrangement links TRBV7-2 to TRBJ1-2; no reliable D call. CDR3 size: 15 residues. In germline, CDR1 is SGHTA, CDR2 FQGNSA. CDR3 in amino acids: CVSLGYMQLNYGYTF. The DNA for the CDR3 is TGTGTCAGCCTCGGTTATATGCAGTTAAACTATGGCTACACCTTC.

This chain connects TRBV20-1 to TRBJ1-1, with 11 bases identical to TRBD1. This CDR3 contains 15 residues. Germline values: CDR1 DFQATT, CDR2 SNEGSKA (reference sequence). The V and J ends lost 0 bases and 5 bases, in that order; junction bases with no gene match: 5. CDR3 sequence: CSARERGTGGTEAFF. CDR3 sequence (DNA): TGCAGTGCTAGAGAGAGGGGGACAGGGGGTACTGAAGCTTTCTTT.

The chain employs TRBV12-3 or TRBV12-4 and TRBJ1-2; 10 bases map to TRBD1. This CDR3 spans 14 amino acids. The V segment lost 5 bases and the J segment 6 bases; nucleotides outside the gene matches: 6. CDR3 residues: CASSPGQGIHGYTF. CDR3 bases: TGTGCCAGCAGTCCGGGACAGGGGATTCATGGCTACACCTTC.

The rearrangement links TRBV5-4 to TRBJ1-1; perhaps TRBD1 as D (5 bases). CDR1 is SGHNT and CDR2 is YYREEE in the germline V gene (reference sequence). Trimming took off 1 base at V and 4 bases at J, with 8 bases between the two ends. The CDR3 contains 13 residues. Here the CDR3 reads CASSLWGSTEAFF. CDR3 DNA sequence: TGTGCCAGCAGCTTGTGGGGGAGCACTGAAGCTTTCTTT. The variable domain in full, with the rest retrieved from reference TRBV5-4 and TRBJ1-1, is ETGVTQSPTHLIKTRGQQVTLRCSSQSGHNTVSWYQQALGQGPQFIFQYYREEENGRGNFPPRFSGLQFPNYSSELNVNALELDDSALYLCASSLWGSTEAFFGQGTRLTVV.